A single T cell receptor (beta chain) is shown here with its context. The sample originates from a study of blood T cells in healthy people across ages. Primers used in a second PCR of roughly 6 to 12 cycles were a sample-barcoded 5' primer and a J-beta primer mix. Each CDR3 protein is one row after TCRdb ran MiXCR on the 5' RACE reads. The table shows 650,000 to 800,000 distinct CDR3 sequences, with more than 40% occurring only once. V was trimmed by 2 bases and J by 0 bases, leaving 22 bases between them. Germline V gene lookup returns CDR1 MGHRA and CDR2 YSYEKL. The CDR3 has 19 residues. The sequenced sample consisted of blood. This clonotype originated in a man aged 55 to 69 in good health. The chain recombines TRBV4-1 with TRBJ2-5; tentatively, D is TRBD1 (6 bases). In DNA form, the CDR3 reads TGCGCCAGCAGCCAATCAGTGAAGCGGACAGAGGGCTACCAAGAGACCCAGTACTTC. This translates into CASSQSVKRTEGYQETQYF.